What follows is one TCR beta chain and its context. Its antigen is unknown. A unique molecular identifier was attached to every TCR cDNA molecule. TCRdb reprocessed the 5' RACE reads via MiXCR and lists one record per CDR3 protein. This table has 4,900 or so distinct CDR3 sequences, around 17% appearing once. Time point reported: sample taken at primary tumor resection. Whole RNA obtained from tumor, nontumor lung or frozen PBMC underwent sequencing without sorting. The sample originates from a study of spatial heterogeneity in lung cancer. Across the study: Raw-read counts averaged over ten per unique TCR and UMI combination.

Study results and caveats: Relative to follow-up, resection was when ubiquitous expanded tumor TCRs appeared more in blood.

This receptor was identified in a male donor with early-stage non-small cell lung cancer. The sample in question was PBMCs, obtained at surgery.

The CDR3 DNA sequence: TGTGCCACCAGTGACCGACTAGCGGGGACCAATGAGCAGTTCTTC. Protein product: CATSDRLAGTNEQFF. The chain combines TRBV24-1 with TRBJ2-1, with 11 bases identical to TRBD2. The CDR3 has 15 amino acids. V lost 4 bases, J lost 6 bases, and 4 bases stayed unmatched. Per the germline V gene, CDR1 is KGHDR and CDR2 is SFDVKD.